A selection of T cell receptor beta chains follows, all from one sample in a study of cytotoxic CD8 clonotypes in ibrutinib-treated CLL. Assay: immunoSEQ multiplex PCR; the TCRdb copy retains only in-frame clones and omits some. The sample records 25,000 to 30,000 clones, roughly 69% being singletons. This material consisted of PBMCs, taken after 24 months of ibrutinib treatment. All receptors derive from a human donor with chronic lymphocytic leukemia. The conserved cysteine and the conserved F or W are not part of the CDR3 here. The listing skips clone size in some rows; elsewhere it reads once, few, many or a size class.

.	TRBV10-1	TRBJ2-3	ASSRDNTDTQY
few	TRBV28	TRBJ1-5	ASILWGSNQPQH
few	TRBV2	TRBJ2-5	ASSEGTRWETQY
few	TRBV28	TRBJ2-5	ASSLLQETQY
.	TRBV5-8	TRBJ2-3	ASSLASVSTDTQY
few	TRBV6-5	TRBJ1-5	ASSYRGDSNQPQH
.	TRBV2	TRBJ1-2	ASRTLPGYGYT
few	TRBV7-3	TRBJ2-4	ASSRTGENIQY
.	TRBV9	TRBJ1-5	ASSRGANQPQH
.	TRBV29-1	TRBJ2-7	SVEDPGRSYEQY
few	TRBV12-5	TRBJ2-5	ASGPPPSGGAEGETQY
.	TRBV30	TRBJ1-4	ASQGAANEKLF
.	TRBV4-1	TRBJ2-1	ASSQGPSGGLYNEQF
once	TRBV6-1	TRBJ1-2	ASSEALRGTLYGYT
.	TRBV7-2	TRBJ2-7	ASTLPTDYEQY
few	TRBV18	TRBJ2-5	ASSQEGTQY
.	TRBV11-2	TRBJ2-2	ASSFTSGANTGELF
.	TRBV9	TRBJ1-1	ASSVSAGENTEAF
once	TRBV2	TRBJ1-1	ASSGVGPVEAF
.	TRBV29-1	TRBJ1-5	SVSGVGGSGNQPQH
.	TRBV5-1	TRBJ2-1	ASSYMGVSGSSYNEQF
.	TRBV7-6	TRBJ2-7	ASSRGSVRVYEQY
.	TRBV4-2	TRBJ2-7	ASSRTGTIGGEQY
once	TRBV7-2	TRBJ1-2	ASSLDVHNYGYT
.	TRBV7-3	TRBJ1-1	ASSLTMNTEAF
.	TRBV6-5	TRBJ1-3	ASSSTGGSGNTIY
.	TRBV7-6	TRBJ2-7	ASSLAVRYEQY
.	TRBV13	TRBJ2-1	ASSPPGGGRYNEQF
.	TRBV13	TRBJ2-7	ASSLGAQYEQY
.	TRBV27	TRBJ2-7	ASSLVKDSPYEQY
.	TRBV7-2	TRBJ1-1	ASSFGGIAEAF
few	TRBV6-4	TRBJ1-6	ASSREGMANSPLH
.	TRBV11-2	TRBJ1-3	ASSLRAQGSGNTIY
.	TRBV6-6	TRBJ2-1	ASSGGGPYNEQF
.	TRBV18	TRBJ1-5	ASSPEAAGVNQPQH
.	TRBV5-6	TRBJ1-1	ASRRGSSMNTEAF
.	TRBV27	TRBJ1-2	ASSLSHNYGYT
.	TRBV4-3	TRBJ2-2	ASSQVLALAGANTGELF
.	TRBV29-1	TRBJ2-3	SVGHMTGGEDTQY
once	TRBV6-5	TRBJ1-6	ASRGTGSPAPLH
.	TRBV7-8	TRBJ1-4	ASTPSGFGEKLF
once	TRBV15	TRBJ2-1	ATSIRGYNEQF